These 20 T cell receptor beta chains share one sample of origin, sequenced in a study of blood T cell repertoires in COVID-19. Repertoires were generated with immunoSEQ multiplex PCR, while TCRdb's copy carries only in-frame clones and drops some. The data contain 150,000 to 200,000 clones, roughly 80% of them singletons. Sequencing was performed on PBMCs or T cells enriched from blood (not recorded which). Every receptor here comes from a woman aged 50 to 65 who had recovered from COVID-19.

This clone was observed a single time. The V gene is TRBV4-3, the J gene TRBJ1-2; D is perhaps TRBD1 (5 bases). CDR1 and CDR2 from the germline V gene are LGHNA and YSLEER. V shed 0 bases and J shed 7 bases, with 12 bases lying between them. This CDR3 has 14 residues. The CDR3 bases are TGCGCCAGCAGCCAAGATCAGGGAATCTTTGGCTACACCTTC. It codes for CASSQDQGIFGYTF.

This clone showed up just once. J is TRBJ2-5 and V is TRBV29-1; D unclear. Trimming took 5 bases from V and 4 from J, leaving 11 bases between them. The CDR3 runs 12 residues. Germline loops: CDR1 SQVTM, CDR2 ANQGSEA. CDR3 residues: CSVMARRETQYF. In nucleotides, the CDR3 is TGCAGCGTTATGGCTAGGCGAGAGACCCAGTACTTC.

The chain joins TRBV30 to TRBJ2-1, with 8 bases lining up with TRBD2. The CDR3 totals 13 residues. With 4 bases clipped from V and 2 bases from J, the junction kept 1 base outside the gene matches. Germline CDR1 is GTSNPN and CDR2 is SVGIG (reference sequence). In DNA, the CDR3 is TGTGCCTGGAAACTAGCGGCCTACAATGAGCAGTTCTTC. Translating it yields CAWKLAAYNEQFF.

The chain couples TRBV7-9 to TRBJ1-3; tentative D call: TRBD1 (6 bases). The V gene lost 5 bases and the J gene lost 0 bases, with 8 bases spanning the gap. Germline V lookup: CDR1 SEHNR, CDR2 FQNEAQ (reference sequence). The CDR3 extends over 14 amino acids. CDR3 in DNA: TGTGCCAGCAGCGGCAGGGGCTCTGGAAACACCATATATTTT. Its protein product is CASSGRGSGNTIYF.

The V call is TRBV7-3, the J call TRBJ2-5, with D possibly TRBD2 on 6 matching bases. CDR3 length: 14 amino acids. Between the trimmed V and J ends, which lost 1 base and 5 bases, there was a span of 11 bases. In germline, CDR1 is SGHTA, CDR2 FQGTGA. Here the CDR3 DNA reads TGTGCCAGCAGCTTAAATGGAGGGATGGAGACCCAGTACTTC. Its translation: CASSLNGGMETQYF.

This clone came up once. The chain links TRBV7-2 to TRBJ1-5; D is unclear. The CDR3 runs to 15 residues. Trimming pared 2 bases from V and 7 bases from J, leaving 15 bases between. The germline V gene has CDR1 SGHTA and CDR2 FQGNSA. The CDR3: CASSLTSGAGQPQHF. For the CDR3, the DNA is TGTGCCAGCAGCTTAACATCCGGAGCGGGACAGCCCCAGCATTTT.

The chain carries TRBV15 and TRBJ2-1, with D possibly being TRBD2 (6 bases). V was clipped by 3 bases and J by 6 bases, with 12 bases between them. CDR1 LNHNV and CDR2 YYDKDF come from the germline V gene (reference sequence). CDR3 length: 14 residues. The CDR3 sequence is CATSRGWGLNEQFF. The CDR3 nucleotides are TGTGCCACCAGCAGGGGGTGGGGACTCAATGAGCAGTTCTTC.

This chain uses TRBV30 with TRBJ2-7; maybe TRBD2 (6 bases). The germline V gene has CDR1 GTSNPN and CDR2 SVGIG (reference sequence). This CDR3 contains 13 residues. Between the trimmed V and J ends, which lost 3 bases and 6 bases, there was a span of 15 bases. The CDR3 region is CAWSLGGLGEQYF. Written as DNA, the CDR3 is TGTGCCTGGAGCCTCGGGGGTCTGGGCGAGCAGTACTTC.

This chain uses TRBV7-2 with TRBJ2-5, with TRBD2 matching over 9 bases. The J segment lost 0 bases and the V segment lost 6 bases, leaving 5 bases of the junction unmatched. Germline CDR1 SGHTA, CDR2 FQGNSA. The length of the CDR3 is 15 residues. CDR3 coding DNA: TGTGCCAGCAGTCTGACTAGCGGCAACCAAGAGACCCAGTACTTC. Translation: CASSLTSGNQETQYF.

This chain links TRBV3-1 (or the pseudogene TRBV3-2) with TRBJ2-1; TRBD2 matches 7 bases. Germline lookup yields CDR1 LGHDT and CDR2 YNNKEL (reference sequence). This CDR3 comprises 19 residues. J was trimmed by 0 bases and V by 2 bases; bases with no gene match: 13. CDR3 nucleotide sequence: TGTGCCAGCAGCCAAATATGGGGTGGGAGGGCCAGCTCCTACAATGAGCAGTTCTTC. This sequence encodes CASSQIWGGRASSYNEQFF.

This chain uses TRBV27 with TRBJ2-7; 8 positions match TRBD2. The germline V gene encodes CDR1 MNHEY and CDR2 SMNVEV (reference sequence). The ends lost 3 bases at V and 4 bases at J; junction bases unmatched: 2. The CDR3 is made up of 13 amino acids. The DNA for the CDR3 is TGTGCCAGCAGTTTCCAGCGGGAGTACGAGCAGTACTTC. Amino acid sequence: CASSFQREYEQYF.

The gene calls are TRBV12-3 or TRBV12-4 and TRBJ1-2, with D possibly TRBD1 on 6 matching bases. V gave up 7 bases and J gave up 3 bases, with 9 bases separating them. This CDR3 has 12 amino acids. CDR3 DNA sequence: TGTGCCAGCAAACCAGGGGACTATGGCTACACCTTC. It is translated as CASKPGDYGYTF.

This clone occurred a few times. The CDR3 region has the DNA TGTGCCTGGAGTGTACCCTACCGGGGGGCCGAGCAGTACTTC. This encodes CAWSVPYRGAEQYF. The V call is TRBV30, the J call TRBJ2-7; D is possibly TRBD2 (7 bases). The germline CDR1 and CDR2 sequences are GTSNPN and SVGIG (reference sequence). This CDR3 is 14 amino acids long. The V end was cut by 0 bases, the J end by 6 bases, with 15 bases between.

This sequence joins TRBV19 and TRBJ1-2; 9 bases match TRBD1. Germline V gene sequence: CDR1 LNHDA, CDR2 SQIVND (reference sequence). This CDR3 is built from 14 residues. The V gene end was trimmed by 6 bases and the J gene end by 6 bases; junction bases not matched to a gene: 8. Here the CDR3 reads CASRGTGQSNGYTF. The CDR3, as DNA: TGTGCCAGTAGGGGGACAGGGCAATCGAATGGCTACACCTTC.

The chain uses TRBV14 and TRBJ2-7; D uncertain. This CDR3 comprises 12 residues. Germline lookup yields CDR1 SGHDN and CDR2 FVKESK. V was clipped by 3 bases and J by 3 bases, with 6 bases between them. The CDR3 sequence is CASSHSIYEQYF. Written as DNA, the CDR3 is TGTGCCAGCAGCCATTCCATCTACGAGCAGTACTTC.

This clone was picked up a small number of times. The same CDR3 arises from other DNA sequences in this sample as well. The CDR3, as DNA: TGCGCCAGCAGCTTGGCCGGGGACTATGGCTACACCTTC. Protein product: CASSLAGDYGYTF. The rearrangement joins TRBV5-1 to TRBJ1-2; the D is unclear. The CDR3 has 13 residues. Germline V gene lookup returns CDR1 SGHRS and CDR2 YFSETQ. Trimming cost V 0 bases and J 3 bases, with 6 bases left between them. Looking up the rest from reference TRBV5-1 and TRBJ1-2 gives the full variable domain: KAGVTQTPRYLIKTRGQQVTLSCSPISGHRSVSWYQQTPGQGLQFLFEYFSETQRNKGNFPGRFSGRQFSNSRSEMNVSTLELGDSALYLCASSLAGDYGYTFGSGTRLTVV.

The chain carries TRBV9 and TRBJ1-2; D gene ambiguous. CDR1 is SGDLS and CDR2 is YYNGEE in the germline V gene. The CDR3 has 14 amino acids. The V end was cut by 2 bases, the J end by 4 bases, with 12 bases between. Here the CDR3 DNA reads TGTGCCAGCAGCGTTTCCCCAGGCTCCTATGGCTACACCTTC. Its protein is CASSVSPGSYGYTF.

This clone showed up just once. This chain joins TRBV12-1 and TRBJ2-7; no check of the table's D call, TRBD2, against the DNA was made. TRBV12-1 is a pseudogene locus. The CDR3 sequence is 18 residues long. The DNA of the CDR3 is TGTGCCAACCCCCCGACGGGTTCTAGCGGGAGGGCCGGCTACGAGCAGTACTTC. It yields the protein CANPPTGSSGRAGYEQYF.

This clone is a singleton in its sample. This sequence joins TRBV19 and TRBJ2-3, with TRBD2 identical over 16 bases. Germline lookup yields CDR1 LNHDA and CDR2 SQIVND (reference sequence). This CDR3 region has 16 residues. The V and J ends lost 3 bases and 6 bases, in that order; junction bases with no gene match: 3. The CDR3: CASSIRGLAGGDTQYF. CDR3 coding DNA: TGTGCCAGTAGTATCAGGGGACTAGCGGGAGGGGATACGCAGTATTTT.

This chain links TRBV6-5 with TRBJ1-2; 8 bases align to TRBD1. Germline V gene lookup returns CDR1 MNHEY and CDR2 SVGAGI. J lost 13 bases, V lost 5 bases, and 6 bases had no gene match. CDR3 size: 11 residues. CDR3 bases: TGTGCCAGCAGTCCTACAGGGGGAGGCACCTTC. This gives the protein CASSPTGGGTF.